This T cell receptor beta chain is drawn from a study of CXCR3-negative and CXCR3-positive naive CD8 T cells. Comment on this clonotype: Its antigen is still unknown.

Identification of naive CD8+ T cells rested on CD45RO-CCR7+CD27+CD95- status. The CDR3 has 13 residues. Germline V gene sequence: CDR1 SQVTM, CDR2 ANQGSEA. General observations from the study: Against CXCR3-negative naive cells, CXCR3-positive naive cells showed more hydrophobic TRB CDR3s.

The libraries of TRB cDNA were prepared using 5' RACE with UMI labels. TCRdb reanalyzed the 5' RACE reads, giving one entry per CDR3 protein sequence and no DNA. The sample table includes tens of thousands of distinct CDR3 sequences. This clonotype was sampled from a human donor in good health. Some clones in this sample may be carry-over from other donors' samples. This chain links TRBV29-1 with TRBJ2-7. The sequenced sample consisted of naive CXCR3- CD8+ T cells from blood. Stated subset: CD45RO-CCR7+CD27+CD95- naive CD8+ T cells lacking CXCR3 (TNR3-). This CDR3 is CSVETDRSYEQYF.